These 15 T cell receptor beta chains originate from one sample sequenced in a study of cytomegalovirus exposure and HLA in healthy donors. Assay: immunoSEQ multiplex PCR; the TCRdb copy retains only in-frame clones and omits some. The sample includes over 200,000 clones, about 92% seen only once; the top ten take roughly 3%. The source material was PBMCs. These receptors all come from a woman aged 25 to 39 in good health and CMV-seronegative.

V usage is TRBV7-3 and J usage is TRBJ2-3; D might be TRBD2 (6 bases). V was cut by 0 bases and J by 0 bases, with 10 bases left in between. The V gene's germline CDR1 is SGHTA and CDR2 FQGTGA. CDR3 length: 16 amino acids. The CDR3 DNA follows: TGTGCCAGCAGCTTAACTTCTGGACTAAGCACAGATACGCAGTATTTT. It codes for CASSLTSGLSTDTQYF.

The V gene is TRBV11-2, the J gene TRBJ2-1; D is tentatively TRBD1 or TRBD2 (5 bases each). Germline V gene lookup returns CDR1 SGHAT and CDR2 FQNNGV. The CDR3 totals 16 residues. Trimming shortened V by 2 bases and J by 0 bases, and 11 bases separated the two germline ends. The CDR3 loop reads CASSLIGTPSYNEQFF. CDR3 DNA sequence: TGTGCCAGCAGCTTAATCGGGACCCCCTCCTACAATGAGCAGTTCTTC.

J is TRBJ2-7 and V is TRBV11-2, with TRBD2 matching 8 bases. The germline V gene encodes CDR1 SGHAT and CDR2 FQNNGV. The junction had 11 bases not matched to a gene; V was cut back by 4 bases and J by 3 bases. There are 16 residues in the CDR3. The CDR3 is CASSYGVSGLGYEQYF. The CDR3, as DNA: TGTGCCAGCAGCTACGGGGTGTCGGGACTAGGCTACGAGCAGTACTTC.

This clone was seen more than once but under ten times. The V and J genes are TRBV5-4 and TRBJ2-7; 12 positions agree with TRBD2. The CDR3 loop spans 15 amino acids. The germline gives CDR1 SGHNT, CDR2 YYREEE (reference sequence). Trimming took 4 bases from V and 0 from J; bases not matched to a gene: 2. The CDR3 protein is CASSGGLAGSYEQYF. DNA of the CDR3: TGTGCCAGCAGCGGGGGACTAGCGGGCTCCTACGAGCAGTACTTC. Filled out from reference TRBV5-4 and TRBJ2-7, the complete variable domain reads ETGVTQSPTHLIKTRGQQVTLRCSSQSGHNTVSWYQQALGQGPQFIFQYYREEENGRGNFPPRFSGLQFPNYSSELNVNALELDDSALYLCASSGGLAGSYEQYFGPGTRLTVT.

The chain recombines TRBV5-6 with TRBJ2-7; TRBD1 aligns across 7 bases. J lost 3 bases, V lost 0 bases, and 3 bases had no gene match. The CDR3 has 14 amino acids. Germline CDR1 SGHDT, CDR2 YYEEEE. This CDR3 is CASSLGAGGYEQYF. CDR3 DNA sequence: TGTGCCAGCAGCTTGGGTGCAGGGGGCTACGAGCAGTACTTC.

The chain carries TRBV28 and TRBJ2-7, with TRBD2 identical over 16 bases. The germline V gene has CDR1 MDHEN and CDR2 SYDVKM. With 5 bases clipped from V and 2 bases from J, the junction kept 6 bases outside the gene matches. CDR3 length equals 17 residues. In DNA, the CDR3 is TGTGCCAGCAGTCCCCTAGGGACTAGCGGGAGGGCCTACGAGCAGTACTTC. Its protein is CASSPLGTSGRAYEQYF.

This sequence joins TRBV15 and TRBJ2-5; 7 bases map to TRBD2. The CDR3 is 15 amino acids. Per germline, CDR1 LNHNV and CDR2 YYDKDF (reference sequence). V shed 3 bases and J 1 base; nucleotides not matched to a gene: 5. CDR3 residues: CATSRLLASQETQYF. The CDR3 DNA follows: TGTGCCACCAGCAGGCTACTAGCGTCCCAAGAGACCCAGTACTTC. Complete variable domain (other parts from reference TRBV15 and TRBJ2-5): DAMVIQNPRYQVTQFGKPVTLSCSQTLNHNVMYWYQQKSSQAPKLLFHYYDKDFNNEADTPDNFQSRRPNTSFCFLDIRSPGLGDTAMYLCATSRLLASQETQYFGPGTRLLVL.

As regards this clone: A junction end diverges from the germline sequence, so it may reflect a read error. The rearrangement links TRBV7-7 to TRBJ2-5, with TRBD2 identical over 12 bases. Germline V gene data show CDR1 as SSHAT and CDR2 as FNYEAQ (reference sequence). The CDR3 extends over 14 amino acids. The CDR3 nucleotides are TGTGCCAGCAGCCTAGCGGGAGGGCGAGAGACCCAGTACTTC. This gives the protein CASSLAGGRETQYF.

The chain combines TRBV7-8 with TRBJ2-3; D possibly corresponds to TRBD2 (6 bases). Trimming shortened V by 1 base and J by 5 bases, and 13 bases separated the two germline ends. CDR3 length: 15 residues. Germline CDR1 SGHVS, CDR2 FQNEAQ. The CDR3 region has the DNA TGTGCCAGCAGCTTAGGCCTCCGGGGAGGAGATACGCAGTATTTT. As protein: CASSLGLRGGDTQYF.

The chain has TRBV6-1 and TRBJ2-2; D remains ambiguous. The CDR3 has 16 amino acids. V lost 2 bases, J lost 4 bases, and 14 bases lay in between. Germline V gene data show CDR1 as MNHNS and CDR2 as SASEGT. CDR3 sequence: CASSERPALTTGELFF. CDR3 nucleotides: TGTGCCAGCAGTGAACGGCCAGCCCTGACCACCGGGGAGCTGTTTTTT.

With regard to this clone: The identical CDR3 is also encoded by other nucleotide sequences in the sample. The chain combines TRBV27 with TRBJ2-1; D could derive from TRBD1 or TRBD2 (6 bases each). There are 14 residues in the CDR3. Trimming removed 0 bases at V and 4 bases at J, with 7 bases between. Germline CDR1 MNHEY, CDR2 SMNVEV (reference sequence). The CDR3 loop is CASSLSGGYNEQFF. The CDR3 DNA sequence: TGTGCCAGCAGTTTATCAGGGGGGTACAATGAGCAGTTCTTC.

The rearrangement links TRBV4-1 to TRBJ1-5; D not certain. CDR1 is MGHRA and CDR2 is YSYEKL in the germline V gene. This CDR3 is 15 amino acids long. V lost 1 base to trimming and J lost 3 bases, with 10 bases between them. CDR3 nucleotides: TGCGCCAGCAGCCAAGTTCGGGTTGCCAATCAGCCCCAGCATTTT. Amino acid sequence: CASSQVRVANQPQHF.

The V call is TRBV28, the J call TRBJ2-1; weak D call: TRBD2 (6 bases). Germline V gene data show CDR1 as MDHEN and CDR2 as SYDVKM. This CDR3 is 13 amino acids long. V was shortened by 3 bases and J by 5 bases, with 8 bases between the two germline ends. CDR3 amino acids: CASSFASDNEQFF. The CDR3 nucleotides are TGTGCCAGCAGTTTTGCTAGCGACAATGAGCAGTTCTTC.

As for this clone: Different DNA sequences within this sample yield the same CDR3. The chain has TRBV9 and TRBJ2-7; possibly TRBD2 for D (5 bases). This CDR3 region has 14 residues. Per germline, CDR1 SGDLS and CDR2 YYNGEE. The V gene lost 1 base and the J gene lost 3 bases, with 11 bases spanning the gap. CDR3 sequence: CASSVSGVNYEQYF. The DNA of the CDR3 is TGTGCCAGCAGCGTATCCGGGGTAAACTACGAGCAGTACTTC. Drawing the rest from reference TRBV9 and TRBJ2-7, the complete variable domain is DSGVTQTPKHLITATGQRVTLRCSPRSGDLSVYWYQQSLDQGLQFLIQYYNGEERAKGNILERFSAQQFPDLHSELNLSSLELGDSALYFCASSVSGVNYEQYFGPGTRLTVT.

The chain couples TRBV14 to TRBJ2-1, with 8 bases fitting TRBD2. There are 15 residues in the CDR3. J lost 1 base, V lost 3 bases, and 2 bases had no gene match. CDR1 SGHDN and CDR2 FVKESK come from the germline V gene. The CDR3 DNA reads TGTGCCAGCAGCCAGGGACTAGGATCCTACAATGAGCAGTTCTTC. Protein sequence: CASSQGLGSYNEQFF.